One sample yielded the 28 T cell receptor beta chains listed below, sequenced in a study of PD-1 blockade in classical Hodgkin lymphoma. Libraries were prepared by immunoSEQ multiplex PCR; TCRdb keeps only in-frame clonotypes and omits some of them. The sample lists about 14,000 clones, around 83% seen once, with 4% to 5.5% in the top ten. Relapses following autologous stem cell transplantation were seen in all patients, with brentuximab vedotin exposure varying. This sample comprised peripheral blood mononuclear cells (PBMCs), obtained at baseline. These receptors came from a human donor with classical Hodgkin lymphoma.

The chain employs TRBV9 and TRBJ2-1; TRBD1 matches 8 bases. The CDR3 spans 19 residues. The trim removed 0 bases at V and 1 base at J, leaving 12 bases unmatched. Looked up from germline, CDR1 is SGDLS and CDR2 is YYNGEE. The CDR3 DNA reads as TGTGCCAGCAGCGTAGGGGATGAACGACAGGGGTCGTCCTACAATGAGCAGTTCTTC. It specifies CASSVGDERQGSSYNEQFF. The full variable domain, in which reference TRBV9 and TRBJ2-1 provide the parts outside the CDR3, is DSGVTQTPKHLITATGQRVTLRCSPRSGDLSVYWYQQSLDQGLQFLIQYYNGEERAKGNILERFSAQQFPDLHSELNLSSLELGDSALYFCASSVGDERQGSSYNEQFFGPGTRLTVL.

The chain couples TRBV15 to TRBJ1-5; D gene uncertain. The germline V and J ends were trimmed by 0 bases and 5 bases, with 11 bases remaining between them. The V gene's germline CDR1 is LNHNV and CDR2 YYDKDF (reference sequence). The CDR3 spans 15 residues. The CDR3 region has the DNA TGTGCCACCAGCAGAGATCTCGGGTCTTATCAGCCCCAGCATTTT. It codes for CATSRDLGSYQPQHF.

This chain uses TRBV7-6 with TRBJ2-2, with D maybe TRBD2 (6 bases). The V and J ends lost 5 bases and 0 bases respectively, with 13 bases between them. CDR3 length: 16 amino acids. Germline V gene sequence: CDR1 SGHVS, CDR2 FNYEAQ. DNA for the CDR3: TGTGCCAGCAGCCCCTTCCCGGGAGCGAACACCGGGGAGCTGTTTTTT. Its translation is CASSPFPGANTGELFF.

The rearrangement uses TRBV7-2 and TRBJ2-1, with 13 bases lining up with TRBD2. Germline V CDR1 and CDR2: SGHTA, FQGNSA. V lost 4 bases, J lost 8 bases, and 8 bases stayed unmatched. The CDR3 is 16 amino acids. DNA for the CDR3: TGTGCCAGCAGCTACCGACTAGCGGGAGGTGTAGATGAGCAGTTCTTC. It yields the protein CASSYRLAGGVDEQFF.

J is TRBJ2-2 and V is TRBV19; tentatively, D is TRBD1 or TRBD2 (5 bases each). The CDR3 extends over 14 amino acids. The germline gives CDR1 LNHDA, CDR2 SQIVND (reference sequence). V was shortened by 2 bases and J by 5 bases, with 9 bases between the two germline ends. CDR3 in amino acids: CASSIWGKTGELFF. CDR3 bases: TGTGCCAGTAGTATATGGGGGAAAACCGGGGAGCTGTTTTTT.

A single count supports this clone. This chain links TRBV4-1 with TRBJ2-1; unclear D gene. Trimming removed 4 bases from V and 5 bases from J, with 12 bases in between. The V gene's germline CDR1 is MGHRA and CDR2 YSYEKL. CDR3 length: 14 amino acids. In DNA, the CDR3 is TGCGCCAGCAGCCCTTCCCCTGCCCACAATGAGCAGTTCTTC. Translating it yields CASSPSPAHNEQFF.

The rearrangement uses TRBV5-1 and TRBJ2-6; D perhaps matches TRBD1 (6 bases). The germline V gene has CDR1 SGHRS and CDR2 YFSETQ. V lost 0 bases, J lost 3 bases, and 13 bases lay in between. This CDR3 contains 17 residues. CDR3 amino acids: CASSLGRTVGGANVLTF. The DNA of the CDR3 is TGCGCCAGCAGCTTGGGAAGGACAGTTGGTGGGGCCAACGTCCTGACTTTC.

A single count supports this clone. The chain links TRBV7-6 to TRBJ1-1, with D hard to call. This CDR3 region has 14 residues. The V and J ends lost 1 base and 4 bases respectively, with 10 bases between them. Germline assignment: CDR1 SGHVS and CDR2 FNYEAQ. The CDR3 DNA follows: TGTGCCAGCAGCTTAGGGGCGCTGGGCACTGAAGCTTTCTTT. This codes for CASSLGALGTEAFF.

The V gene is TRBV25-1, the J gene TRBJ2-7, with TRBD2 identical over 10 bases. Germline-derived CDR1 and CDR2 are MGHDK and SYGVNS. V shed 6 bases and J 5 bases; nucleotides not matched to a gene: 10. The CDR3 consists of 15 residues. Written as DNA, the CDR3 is TGTGCCAGCAGCGACCCACTAGCGGGATGGGACGAGCAGTACTTC. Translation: CASSDPLAGWDEQYF.

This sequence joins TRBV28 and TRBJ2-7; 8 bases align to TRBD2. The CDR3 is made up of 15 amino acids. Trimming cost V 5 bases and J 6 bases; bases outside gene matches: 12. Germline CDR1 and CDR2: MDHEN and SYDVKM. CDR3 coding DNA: TGTGCCAGCAGTCCCGTTTCGGGACTAGAAGTCGAGCAGTACTTC. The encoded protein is CASSPVSGLEVEQYF.

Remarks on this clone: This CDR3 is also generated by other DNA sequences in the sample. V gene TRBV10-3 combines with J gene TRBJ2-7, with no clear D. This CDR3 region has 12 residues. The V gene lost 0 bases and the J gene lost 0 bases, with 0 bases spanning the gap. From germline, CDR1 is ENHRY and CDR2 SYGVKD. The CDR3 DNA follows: TGTGCCATCAGTGAGTCCTCCTACGAGCAGTACTTC. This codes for CAISESSYEQYF.

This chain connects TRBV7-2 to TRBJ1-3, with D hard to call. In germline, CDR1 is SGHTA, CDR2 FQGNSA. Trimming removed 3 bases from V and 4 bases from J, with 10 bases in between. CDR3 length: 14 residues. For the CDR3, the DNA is TGTGCCAGCAGCTTCGAACTCCCAGGAAACACCATATATTTT. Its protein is CASSFELPGNTIYF.

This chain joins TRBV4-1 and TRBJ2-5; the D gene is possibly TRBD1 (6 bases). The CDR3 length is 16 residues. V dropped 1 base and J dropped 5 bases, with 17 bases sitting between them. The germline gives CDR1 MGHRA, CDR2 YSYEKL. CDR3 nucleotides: TGCGCCAGCAGCCAAGGGGTCAGGGGAAACGGGGAGACCCAGTACTTC. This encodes CASSQGVRGNGETQYF.

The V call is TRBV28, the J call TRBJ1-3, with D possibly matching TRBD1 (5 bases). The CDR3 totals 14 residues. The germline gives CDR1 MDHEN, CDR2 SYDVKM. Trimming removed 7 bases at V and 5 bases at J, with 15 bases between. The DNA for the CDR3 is TGTGCCAGCAATCGCCGGGGGTATAGAAACACCATATATTTT. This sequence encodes CASNRRGYRNTIYF.

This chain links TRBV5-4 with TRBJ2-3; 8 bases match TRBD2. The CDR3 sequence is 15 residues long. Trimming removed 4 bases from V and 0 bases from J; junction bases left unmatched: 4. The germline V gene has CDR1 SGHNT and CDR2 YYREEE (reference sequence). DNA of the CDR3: TGTGCCAGCAGCCTGGCTAGCGGGAGCACAGATACGCAGTATTTT. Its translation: CASSLASGSTDTQYF.

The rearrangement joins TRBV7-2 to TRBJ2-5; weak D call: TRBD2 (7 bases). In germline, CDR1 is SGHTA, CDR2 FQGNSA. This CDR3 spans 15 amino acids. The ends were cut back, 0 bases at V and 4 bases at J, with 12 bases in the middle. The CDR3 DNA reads TGTGCCAGCAGCTTAGCCGGGGGGCGGTTAGAGACCCAGTACTTC. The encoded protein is CASSLAGGRLETQYF.

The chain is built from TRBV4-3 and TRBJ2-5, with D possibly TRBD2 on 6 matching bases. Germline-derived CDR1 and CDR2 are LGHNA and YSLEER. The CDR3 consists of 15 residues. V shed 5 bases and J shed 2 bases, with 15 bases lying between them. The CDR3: CASSKGRFVQETQYF. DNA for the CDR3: TGCGCCAGCAGCAAGGGGAGGTTTGTACAAGAGACCCAGTACTTC.

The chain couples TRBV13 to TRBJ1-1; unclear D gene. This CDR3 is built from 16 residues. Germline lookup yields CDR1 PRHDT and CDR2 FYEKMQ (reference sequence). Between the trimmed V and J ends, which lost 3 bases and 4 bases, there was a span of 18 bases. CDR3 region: CASSFTRELASTEAFF. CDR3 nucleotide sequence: TGTGCCAGCAGCTTCACCCGGGAGCTGGCTAGCACTGAAGCTTTCTTT.

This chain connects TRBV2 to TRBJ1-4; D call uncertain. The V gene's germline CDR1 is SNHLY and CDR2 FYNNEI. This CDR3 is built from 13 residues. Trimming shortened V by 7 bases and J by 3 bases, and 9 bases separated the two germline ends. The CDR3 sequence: CASKAAPNEKLFF. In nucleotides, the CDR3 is TGTGCCAGCAAGGCGGCCCCTAATGAAAAACTGTTTTTT.

The DNA of the CDR3 is TGTGCAAATCGTCCCACGGACTGGATCAATGAGCAGTTCTTC. This sequence encodes CANRPTDWINEQFF. The J gene is TRBJ2-1, the V gene TRBV12-2; the tabulated D call, TRBD2, remains unverified against the DNA. TRBV12-2 is listed as a pseudogene. The CDR3 covers 14 residues.

Here the CDR3 DNA reads TGCGCCAGCTTACGAGGACAGGGCGACACTGAAGCTTTCTTT. Translating it yields CASLRGQGDTEAFF. V usage is TRBV5-1 and J usage is TRBJ1-1; TRBD1 aligns across 8 bases. The CDR3 spans 14 residues. The V gene end was trimmed by 7 bases and the J gene end by 3 bases; junction bases not matched to a gene: 8. Germline V gene lookup returns CDR1 SGHRS and CDR2 YFSETQ.

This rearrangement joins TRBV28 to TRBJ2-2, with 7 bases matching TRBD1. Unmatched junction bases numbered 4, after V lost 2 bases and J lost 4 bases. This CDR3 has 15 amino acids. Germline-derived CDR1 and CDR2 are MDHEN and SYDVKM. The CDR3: CASSLISGGTGELFF. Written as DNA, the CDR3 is TGTGCCAGCAGTTTAATCTCAGGGGGCACCGGGGAGCTGTTTTTT.

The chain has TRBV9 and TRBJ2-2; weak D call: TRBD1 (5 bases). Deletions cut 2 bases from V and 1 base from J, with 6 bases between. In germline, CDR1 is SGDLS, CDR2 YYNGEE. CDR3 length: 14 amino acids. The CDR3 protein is CASSVGQNTGELFF. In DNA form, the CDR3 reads TGTGCCAGCAGCGTTGGACAGAACACCGGGGAGCTGTTTTTT.

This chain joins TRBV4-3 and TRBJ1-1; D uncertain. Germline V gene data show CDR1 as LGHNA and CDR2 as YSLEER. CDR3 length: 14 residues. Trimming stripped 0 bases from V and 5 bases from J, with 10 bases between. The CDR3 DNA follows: TGCGCCAGCAGCCAAGAGAACGGTCCTACTGAAGCTTTCTTT. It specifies CASSQENGPTEAFF.

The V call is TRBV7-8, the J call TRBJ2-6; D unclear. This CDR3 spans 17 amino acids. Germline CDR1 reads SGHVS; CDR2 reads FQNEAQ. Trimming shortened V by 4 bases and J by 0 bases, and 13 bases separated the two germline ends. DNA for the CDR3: TGTGCCAGCAGCTGGGGTCGCGTAAGCTCTGGGGCCAACGTCCTGACTTTC. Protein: CASSWGRVSSGANVLTF.

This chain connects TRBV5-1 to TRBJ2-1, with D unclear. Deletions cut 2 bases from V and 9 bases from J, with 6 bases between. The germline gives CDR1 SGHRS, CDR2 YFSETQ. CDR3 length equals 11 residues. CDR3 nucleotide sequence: TGCGCCAGCAGCTTATTTAGTGAGCAGTTCTTC. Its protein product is CASSLFSEQFF.

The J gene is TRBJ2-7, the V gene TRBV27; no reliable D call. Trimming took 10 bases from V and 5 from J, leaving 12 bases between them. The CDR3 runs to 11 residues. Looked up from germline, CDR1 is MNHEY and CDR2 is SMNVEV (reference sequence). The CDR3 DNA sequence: TGTGCCACCTCTCTGGGTAACGAGCAGTACTTC. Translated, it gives CATSLGNEQYF.

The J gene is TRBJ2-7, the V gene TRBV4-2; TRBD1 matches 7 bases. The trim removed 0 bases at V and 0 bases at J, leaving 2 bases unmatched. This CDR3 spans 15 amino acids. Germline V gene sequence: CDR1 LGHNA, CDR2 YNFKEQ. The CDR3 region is CASSQDQGVSYEQYF. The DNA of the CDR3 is TGTGCCAGCAGCCAAGATCAGGGGGTCTCCTACGAGCAGTACTTC.